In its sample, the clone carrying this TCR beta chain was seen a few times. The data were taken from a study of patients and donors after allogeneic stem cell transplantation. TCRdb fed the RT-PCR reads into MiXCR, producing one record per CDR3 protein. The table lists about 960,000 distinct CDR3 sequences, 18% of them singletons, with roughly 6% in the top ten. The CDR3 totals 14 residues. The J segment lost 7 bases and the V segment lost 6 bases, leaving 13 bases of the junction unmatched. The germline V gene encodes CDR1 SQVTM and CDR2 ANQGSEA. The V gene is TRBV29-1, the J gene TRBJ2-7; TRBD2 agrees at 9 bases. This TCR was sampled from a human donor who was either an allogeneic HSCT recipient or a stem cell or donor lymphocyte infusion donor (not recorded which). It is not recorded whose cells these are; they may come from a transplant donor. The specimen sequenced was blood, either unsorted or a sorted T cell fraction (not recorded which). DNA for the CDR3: TGCAGCGTGACCGGGACTAGCCGTTTCGGAGAGCAGTACTTC. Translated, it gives CSVTGTSRFGEQYF.